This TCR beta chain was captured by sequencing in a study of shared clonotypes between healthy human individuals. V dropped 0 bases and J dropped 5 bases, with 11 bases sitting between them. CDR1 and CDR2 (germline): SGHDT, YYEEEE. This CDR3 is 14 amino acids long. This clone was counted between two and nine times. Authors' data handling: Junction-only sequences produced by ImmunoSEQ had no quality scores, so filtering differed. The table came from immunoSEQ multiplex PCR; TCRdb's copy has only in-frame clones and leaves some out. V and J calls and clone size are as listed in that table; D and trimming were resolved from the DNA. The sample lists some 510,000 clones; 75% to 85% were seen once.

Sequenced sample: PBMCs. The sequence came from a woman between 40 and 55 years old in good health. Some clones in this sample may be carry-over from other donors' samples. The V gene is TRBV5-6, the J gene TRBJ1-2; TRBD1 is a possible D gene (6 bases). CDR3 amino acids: CASSLESRGYGYTF. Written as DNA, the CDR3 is TGTGCCAGCAGCTTGGAGTCCAGGGGTTATGGCTACACCTTC. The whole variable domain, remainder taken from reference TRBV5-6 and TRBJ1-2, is DAGVTQSPTHLIKTRGQQVTLRCSPKSGHDTVSWYQQALGQGPQFIFQYYEEEERQRGNFPDRFSGHQFPNYSSELNVNALLLGDSALYLCASSLESRGYGYTFGSGTRLTVV.